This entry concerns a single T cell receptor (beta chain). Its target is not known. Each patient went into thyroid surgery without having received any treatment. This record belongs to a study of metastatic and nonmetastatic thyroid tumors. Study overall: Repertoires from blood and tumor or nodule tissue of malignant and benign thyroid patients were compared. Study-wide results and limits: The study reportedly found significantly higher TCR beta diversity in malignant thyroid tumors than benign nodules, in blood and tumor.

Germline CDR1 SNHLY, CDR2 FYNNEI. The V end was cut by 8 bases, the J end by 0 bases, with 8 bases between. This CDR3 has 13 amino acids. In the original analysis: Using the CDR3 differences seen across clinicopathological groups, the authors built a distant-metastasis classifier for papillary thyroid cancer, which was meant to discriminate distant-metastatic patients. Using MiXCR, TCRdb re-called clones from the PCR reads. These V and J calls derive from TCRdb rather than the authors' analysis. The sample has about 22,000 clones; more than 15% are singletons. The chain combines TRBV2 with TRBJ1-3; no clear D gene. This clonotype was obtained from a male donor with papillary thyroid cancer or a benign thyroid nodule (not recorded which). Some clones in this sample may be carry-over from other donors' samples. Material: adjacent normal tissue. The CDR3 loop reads CASGLNSGNTIYF. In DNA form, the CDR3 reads TGTGCCAGCGGATTGAACTCTGGAAACACCATATATTTT.